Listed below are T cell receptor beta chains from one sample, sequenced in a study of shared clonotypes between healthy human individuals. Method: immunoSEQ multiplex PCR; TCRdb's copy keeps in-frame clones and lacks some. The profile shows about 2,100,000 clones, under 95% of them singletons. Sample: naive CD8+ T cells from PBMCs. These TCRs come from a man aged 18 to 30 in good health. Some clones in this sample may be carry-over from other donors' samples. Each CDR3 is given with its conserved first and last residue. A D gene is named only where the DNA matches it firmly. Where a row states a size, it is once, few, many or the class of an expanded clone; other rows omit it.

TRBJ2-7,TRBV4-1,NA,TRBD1,CASSQDRGLIGTGGEQYF,TGCGCCAGCAGCCAAGATAGGGGGCTTATAGGGACAGGGGGCGAGCAGTACTTC
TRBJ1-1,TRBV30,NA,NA,CAWSVDALSTEAFF,TGTGCCTGGAGTGTAGACGCCTTGAGCACTGAAGCTTTCTTT
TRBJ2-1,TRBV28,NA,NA,CASSVYRVNNEQFF,TGTGCCAGCAGTGTCTACAGGGTTAACAATGAGCAGTTCTTC
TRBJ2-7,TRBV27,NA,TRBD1,CASSYLGQGTYEQYF,TGTGCCAGCAGTTACCTAGGACAGGGGACCTACGAGCAGTACTTC
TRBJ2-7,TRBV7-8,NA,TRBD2,CASSFLAGGPNEQYF,TGTGCCAGCAGCTTTTTAGCGGGAGGGCCCAACGAGCAGTACTTC
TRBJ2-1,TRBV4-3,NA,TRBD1,CASSQGDSQYNEQFF,TGCGCCAGCAGCCAAGGGGACAGCCAATACAATGAGCAGTTCTTC
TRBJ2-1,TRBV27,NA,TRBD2,CASSSGTSGNEQFF,TGTGCCAGCAGCTCCGGGACTAGCGGCAATGAGCAGTTCTTC
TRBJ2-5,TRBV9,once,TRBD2,CASSVGGRQETQYF,TGTGCCAGCAGCGTGGGGGGGAGGCAAGAGACCCAGTACTTC
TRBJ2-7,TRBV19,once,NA,CASTSRAERDEQYF,TGTGCCAGTACAAGCAGAGCGGAGAGAGACGAGCAGTACTTC
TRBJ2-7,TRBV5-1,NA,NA,CASRRSGRDYEQYF,TGCGCCAGCAGAAGATCCGGGAGAGACTACGAGCAGTACTTC
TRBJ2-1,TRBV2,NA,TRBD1,CASSKGQGIFNEQFF,TGTGCCAGCAGTAAAGGACAGGGCATTTTCAATGAGCAGTTCTTC
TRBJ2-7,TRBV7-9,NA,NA,CASNPGSLIDEQYF,TGTGCCAGCAACCCTGGGTCCCTTATCGACGAGCAGTACTTC
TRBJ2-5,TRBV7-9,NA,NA,CAIPIGSPETQYF,TGTGCCATCCCAATTGGCAGCCCCGAGACCCAGTACTTC
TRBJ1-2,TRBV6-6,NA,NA,CASSYSMTGADYGYTF,TGTGCCAGCAGTTACTCAATGACGGGGGCCGACTATGGCTACACCTTC
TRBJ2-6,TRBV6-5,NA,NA,CASSDFRPGANVLTF,TGTGCCAGCAGCGATTTCCGACCTGGGGCCAACGTCCTGACTTTC
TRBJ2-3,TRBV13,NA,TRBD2,CASSALRESTDTQYF,TGTGCCAGCAGCGCGTTGCGGGAGTCTACAGATACGCAGTATTTT
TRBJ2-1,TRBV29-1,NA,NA,CSVEVRYNEQFF,TGCAGCGTTGAAGTTCGGTACAATGAGCAGTTCTTC
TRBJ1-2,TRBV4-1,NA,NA,CASSRAPAGYGYTF,TGCGCCAGCAGCCGTGCCCCCGCTGGCTATGGCTACACCTTC
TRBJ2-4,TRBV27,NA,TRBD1,CASSGQGDQRNIQYF,TGTGCCAGCAGTGGACAGGGGGATCAACGAAACATTCAGTACTTC
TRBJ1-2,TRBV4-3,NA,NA,CASSQDGGIYGYTF,TGCGCCAGCAGCCAAGATGGCGGGATCTATGGCTACACCTTC
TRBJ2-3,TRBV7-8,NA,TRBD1,CASSLVDTGGTDTQYF,TGTGCCAGCAGCTTAGTGGATACAGGGGGCACAGATACGCAGTATTTT
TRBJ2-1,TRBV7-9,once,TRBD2,CASSPESSGYNEQFF,TGTGCCAGCAGCCCGGAGTCTAGCGGCTACAATGAGCAGTTCTTC
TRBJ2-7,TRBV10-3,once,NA,CAISEGQNYEQYF,TGTGCCATCAGTGAGGGACAGAACTACGAGCAGTACTTC
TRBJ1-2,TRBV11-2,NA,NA,CASSLDTPGGYTF,TGTGCCAGCAGCTTAGACACTCCGGGAGGCTACACCTTC
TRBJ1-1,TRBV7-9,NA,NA,CASSGEVVTTEAFF,TGTGCCAGCAGCGGAGAGGTAGTAACGACTGAAGCTTTCTTT
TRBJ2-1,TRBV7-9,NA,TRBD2,CASSFTSGLAGVGEQFF,TGTGCCAGCAGCTTCACGTCCGGACTAGCGGGAGTAGGTGAGCAGTTCTTC
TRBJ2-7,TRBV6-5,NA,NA,CASRLDRAYEQYF,TGTGCCAGCCGACTGGACAGAGCCTACGAGCAGTACTTC
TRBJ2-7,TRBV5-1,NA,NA,CASSLYRFSYEQYF,TGCGCCAGCAGCTTATACAGGTTCTCCTACGAGCAGTACTTC
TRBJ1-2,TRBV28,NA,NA,CASSFPAGLDGYTF,TGTGCCAGCAGTTTCCCCGCAGGGTTGGATGGCTACACCTTC
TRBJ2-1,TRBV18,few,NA,CASSSAHGQTYNEQFF,TGTGCCAGCTCATCCGCTCACGGACAGACGTACAATGAGCAGTTCTTC
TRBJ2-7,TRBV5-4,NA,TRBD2,CASSTGPSGESSYEQYF,TGTGCCAGCAGCACGGGGCCTAGCGGGGAAAGCTCCTACGAGCAGTACTTC
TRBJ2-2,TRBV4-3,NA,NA,CASSQVKAAGELFF,TGCGCCAGCAGCCAAGTAAAAGCTGCCGGGGAGCTGTTTTTT
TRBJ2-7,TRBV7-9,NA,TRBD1,CASSLLPGQGNPYEQYF,TGTGCCAGCAGCTTACTCCCGGGACAGGGAAATCCCTACGAGCAGTACTTC
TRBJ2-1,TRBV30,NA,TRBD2,CAWYGTSGRDEQFF,TGTGCCTGGTACGGGACTAGCGGGAGGGATGAGCAGTTCTTC
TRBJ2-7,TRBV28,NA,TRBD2,CASSPGLAGYEQYF,TGTGCCAGCAGCCCGGGACTAGCGGGCTACGAGCAGTACTTC
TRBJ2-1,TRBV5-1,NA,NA,CASRAPGSLRYNEQFF,TGCGCCAGCAGGGCACCAGGGAGTCTGCGATACAATGAGCAGTTCTTC
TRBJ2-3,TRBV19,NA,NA,CASTFTRGSTDTQYF,TGTGCCAGTACCTTCACGAGGGGGAGCACAGATACGCAGTATTTT
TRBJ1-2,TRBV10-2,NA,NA,CASRVQEDFWGYTF,TGCGCCAGCAGGGTACAGGAGGACTTCTGGGGCTACACCTTC
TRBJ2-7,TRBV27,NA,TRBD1,CASSLLQGANPYEQYF,TGTGCCAGCAGTTTACTACAGGGGGCAAACCCCTACGAGCAGTACTTC
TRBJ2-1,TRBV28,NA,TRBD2,CASSLLAGGSYNEQFF,TGTGCCAGCAGTCTCCTAGCGGGGGGCTCCTACAATGAGCAGTTCTTC
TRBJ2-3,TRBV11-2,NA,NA,CASSRGFADTQYF,TGTGCCAGCAGCAGGGGGTTCGCAGATACGCAGTATTTT